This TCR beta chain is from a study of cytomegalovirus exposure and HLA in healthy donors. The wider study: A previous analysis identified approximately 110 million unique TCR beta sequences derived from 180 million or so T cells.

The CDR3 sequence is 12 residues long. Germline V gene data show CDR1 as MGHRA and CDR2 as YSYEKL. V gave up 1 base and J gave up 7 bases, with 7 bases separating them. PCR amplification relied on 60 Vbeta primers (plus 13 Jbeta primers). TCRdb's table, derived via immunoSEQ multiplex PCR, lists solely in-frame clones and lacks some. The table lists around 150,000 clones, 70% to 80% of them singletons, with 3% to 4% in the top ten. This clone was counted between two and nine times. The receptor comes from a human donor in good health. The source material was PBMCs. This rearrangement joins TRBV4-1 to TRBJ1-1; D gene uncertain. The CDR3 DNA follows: TGCGCCAGCAGCCAAGCAGGCTGTGAAGCTTTCTTT. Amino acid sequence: CASSQAGCEAFF.